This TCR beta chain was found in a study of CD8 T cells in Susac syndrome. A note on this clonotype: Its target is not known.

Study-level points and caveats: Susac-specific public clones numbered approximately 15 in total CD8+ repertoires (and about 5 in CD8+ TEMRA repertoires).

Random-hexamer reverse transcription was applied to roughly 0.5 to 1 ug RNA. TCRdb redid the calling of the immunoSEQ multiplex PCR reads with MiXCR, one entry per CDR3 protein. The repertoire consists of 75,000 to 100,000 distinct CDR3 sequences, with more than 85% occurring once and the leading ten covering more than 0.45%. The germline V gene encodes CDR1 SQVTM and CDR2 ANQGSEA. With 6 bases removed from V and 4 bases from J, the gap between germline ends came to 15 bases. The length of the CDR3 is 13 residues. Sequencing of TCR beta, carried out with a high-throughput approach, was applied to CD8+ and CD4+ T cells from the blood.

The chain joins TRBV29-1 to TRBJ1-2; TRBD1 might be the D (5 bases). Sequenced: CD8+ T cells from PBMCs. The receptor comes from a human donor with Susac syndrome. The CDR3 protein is CSVGPEGVYGYTF. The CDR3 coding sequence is TGCAGCGTGGGACCAGAGGGAGTCTATGGCTACACCTTC. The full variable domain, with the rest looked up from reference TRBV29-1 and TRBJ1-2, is SAVISQKPSRDICQRGTSLTIQCQVDSQVTMMFWYRQQPGQSLTLIATANQGSEATYESGFVIDKFPISRPNLTFSTLTVSNMSPEDSSIYLCSVGPEGVYGYTFGSGTRLTVV.